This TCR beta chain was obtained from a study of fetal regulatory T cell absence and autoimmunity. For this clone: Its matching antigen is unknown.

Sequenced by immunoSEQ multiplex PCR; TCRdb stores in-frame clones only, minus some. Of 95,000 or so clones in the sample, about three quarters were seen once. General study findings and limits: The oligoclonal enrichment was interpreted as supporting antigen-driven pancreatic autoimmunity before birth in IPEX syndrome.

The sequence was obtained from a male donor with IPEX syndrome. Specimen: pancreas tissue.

As DNA, the CDR3 is TGTGCCAGCAGCTCCAGAGACACCTTCGGGACCGGGGAGCTGTTTTTT. Protein: CASSSRDTFGTGELFF. The chain uses TRBV11-2 and TRBJ2-2; D gene unclear. Germline V CDR1 and CDR2: SGHAT, FQNNGV. Trimming stripped 4 bases from V and 5 bases from J, with 17 bases between. The CDR3 is made up of 16 amino acids.